Each of the 8 T cell receptor beta chains below was sequenced from the same sample in a study of monozygotic twins with cystic fibrosis. Generated by immunoSEQ multiplex PCR, the TCRdb table keeps only in-frame clones and is missing some. There are roughly 11,000 clones in the sample; 70% to 90% occur only once, and 0.45% to 0.55% lies in the top ten. What was sequenced was blood. The receptors here all came from a man aged 18 to 29 with cystic fibrosis.

The J gene is TRBJ1-5, the V gene TRBV28; no reliable D call. In germline, CDR1 is MDHEN, CDR2 SYDVKM. V was clipped by 3 bases and J by 7 bases, with 13 bases between them. CDR3 length: 14 amino acids. CDR3 residues: CASSFFSRAQPQHF. DNA for the CDR3: TGTGCCAGCAGTTTCTTTAGTAGGGCGCAGCCCCAGCATTTT.

This rearrangement joins TRBV20-1 to TRBJ2-3, with D uncertain. This CDR3 has 11 residues. Trimming shortened V by 6 bases and J by 1 base, and 5 bases separated the two germline ends. In germline, CDR1 is DFQATT, CDR2 SNEGSKA (reference sequence). CDR3 nucleotides: TGCAGTGCAATACGCACAGATACGCAGTATTTT. Amino acids: CSAIRTDTQYF.

This clone is a singleton in its sample. This sequence joins TRBV27 and TRBJ2-1, with a weak D call TRBD1 (6 bases). CDR3 length: 15 amino acids. Germline V gene lookup returns CDR1 MNHEY and CDR2 SMNVEV (reference sequence). V was pared by 6 bases and J by 15 bases, with 27 bases between. The CDR3 DNA follows: TGTGCCAGCAGGAGGGGAACAGGGTTTTTCCCCAACTGGTTCTTC. Residues: CASRRGTGFFPNWFF.

The chain links TRBV7-2 to TRBJ2-2; 7 bases line up with TRBD2. CDR1 and CDR2 from the germline V gene are SGHTA and FQGNSA. V shed 3 bases and J 6 bases; nucleotides not matched to a gene: 7. The CDR3 totals 15 residues. CDR3 loop: CASSFRQGGSGELFF. Here the CDR3 DNA reads TGTGCCAGCAGCTTCAGGCAGGGAGGGTCCGGGGAGCTGTTTTTT.

V gene TRBV7-8 combines with J gene TRBJ1-1; D not resolved. Deletions cut 0 bases from V and 5 bases from J, with 13 bases between. Germline V gives CDR1 SGHVS, CDR2 FQNEAQ. This CDR3 region has 15 residues. The CDR3, as DNA: TGTGCCAGCAGCTTAGCATGGGAGGGTTGGACTGAAGCTTTCTTT. Residues: CASSLAWEGWTEAFF.

This clone was counted a few times. The chain links TRBV28 to TRBJ1-2; the match to TRBD1 covers 7 bases. CDR3 length: 12 residues. Germline V gene lookup returns CDR1 MDHEN and CDR2 SYDVKM. With V trimmed by 7 bases and J by 4 bases, 3 bases remained unmatched. The CDR3 sequence: CASTTGSYGYTF. In DNA, the CDR3 is TGTGCCAGCACGACAGGGTCCTATGGCTACACCTTC.

V usage is TRBV6-1 and J usage is TRBJ2-7; tentatively, D is TRBD1 (5 bases). The V end lost 0 bases, the J end lost 3 bases, and 12 bases lay between the germline ends. From germline, CDR1 is MNHNS and CDR2 SASEGT. The CDR3 is made up of 15 amino acids. The CDR3 is CASSEAPQGIYEQYF. CDR3 coding DNA: TGTGCCAGCAGTGAAGCGCCCCAGGGAATCTACGAGCAGTACTTC.

The chain carries TRBV5-1 and TRBJ2-1; 12 bases line up with TRBD2. The CDR3 totals 15 residues. The germline V gene has CDR1 SGHRS and CDR2 YFSETQ. With V trimmed by 3 bases and J by 10 bases, 8 bases remained unmatched. CDR3 nucleotide sequence: TGCGCCAGCAGCTCTGGACTAGCGGGGCCTGAGGAGCAGTTCTTC. This translates into CASSSGLAGPEEQFF.